The rows below give T cell receptor beta chains drawn from one sample of a study of T cells in Graves' hyperthyroidism and ophthalmopathy. Via MiXCR, TCRdb re-called the multiplex PCR reads, giving one row per CDR3 protein. The sample has about 320,000 distinct CDR3 sequences; 16% are singletons. Sample: blood. These TCRs come from a young man with Graves' hyperthyroidism. The CDR3 runs from the conserved cysteine through the conserved F or W. The order of the fields is D gene, V gene, clone size, J gene, CDR3 DNA, CDR3 protein. A D gene is named only where the DNA matches it firmly. The size entry is marked missing in some rows and otherwise reads once, few, many or a size class.

-	TRBV19	-	TRBJ2-1	TGTGCCAGTAGTATAGTAGCGTATGAGCAGTTCTTC	CASSIVAYEQFF
-	TRBV6-5	-	TRBJ2-5	TGTGCCAGCAGTTACTCGGGTGGCAGTTCTGAGACCCAGTACTTC	CASSYSGGSSETQYF
-	TRBV11-3	-	TRBJ2-7	TGTGCCAGCAGCTCTGAGGGGACCTCCTACGAGCAGTACTTC	CASSSEGTSYEQYF
TRBD2	TRBV18	-	TRBJ2-1	TGTGCCAGCTCACCGGGTGAAGCGGGAGGGTACAATGAGCAGTTCTTC	CASSPGEAGGYNEQFF
TRBD2	TRBV6-1	few	TRBJ2-7	TGTGCCAGCAGTGAAAACCTAGCGGGGACTTACGAGCAGTACTTC	CASSENLAGTYEQYF
-	TRBV29-1	-	TRBJ2-7	TGCAGCGTCGGGGCCCAGGGCTACGAGCAGTACTTC	CSVGAQGYEQYF
-	TRBV7-8	many	TRBJ2-7	TGTGCCAGCAGCTTTGCAGCTCTCCGCGAGCAGTACTTC	CASSFAALREQYF
-	TRBV4-1	many	TRBJ2-5	TGCGCCAGCAGCCACTCTATAGAGACCCAGTACTTC	CASSHSIETQYF
-	TRBV7-8	-	TRBJ1-2	TGTGCCAGCAGCTTGGATGCCGGGACGGGGATTTATGGCTACACCTTC	CASSLDAGTGIYGYTF
-	TRBV6-5	-	TRBJ2-1	TGTGCCAGCAGTTACTCGGCTGCGGCACGGGATGAGCAGTTCTTC	CASSYSAAARDEQFF
-	TRBV7-3	many	TRBJ1-5	TGTGCCAGCAGCGCGGACCGAAATCAGCCCCAGCATTTT	CASSADRNQPQHF
-	TRBV7-3	many	TRBJ1-2	-	CASSFGPGQGGYTF
-	TRBV20-1	-	TRBJ2-4	TGCAGTGCTTATAGCGGTCTCGCAAACATTCAGTACTTC	CSAYSGLANIQYF
TRBD2	TRBV19	few	TRBJ2-1	TGTGCCAGTAGTAAGAAGCTAGCGGGAGCTCATGAGCAGTTCTTC	CASSKKLAGAHEQFF
-	TRBV20-1	many	TRBJ2-1	TGCAGTAAGCTTCCAGGATACCCCGACAATGAGCAGTTCTTC	CSKLPGYPDNEQFF
TRBD1	TRBV28	many	TRBJ2-3	TGTGCCAGCATCCAGGGGGCCTCAGGGCAGTATTTT	CASIQGASGQYF
TRBD2	TRBV7-3	many	TRBJ2-5	TGTGCCAGCAGCATATTAGCGGGAGAGACCCAGTACTTC	CASSILAGETQYF
-	TRBV5-1	many	TRBJ2-5	TGCGCCAGCAGCTTGGGGGGGCAGGTCCAAGAGACCCAGTACTTC	CASSLGGQVQETQYF
-	TRBV28	many	TRBJ1-3	TGTGCCAGCACTCCCGGCATCCGCTCTGGAAACACCATATATTTT	CASTPGIRSGNTIYF
-	TRBV5-1	many	TRBJ1-5	TGCGCCAGCAGCCCAGACCTTTTGGGAGGCAATCAGCCCCAGCATTTT	CASSPDLLGGNQPQHF
TRBD2	TRBV28	many	TRBJ2-1	TGTGCCAGCAGTTCGGGACTAGCGGTCTACAATGAGCAGTTCTTC	CASSSGLAVYNEQFF
TRBD1	TRBV27	many	TRBJ2-1	TGTGCCAGCAGTTCCCCTGACAGGGGATTCTACAATGAGCAGTTCTTC	CASSSPDRGFYNEQFF
TRBD2	TRBV12-3/TRBV12-4	few	TRBJ2-1	TGTGCCAGCAGTTTTAGGCTAGCGGGAGGGCGTAATGAGCAGTTCTTC	CASSFRLAGGRNEQFF